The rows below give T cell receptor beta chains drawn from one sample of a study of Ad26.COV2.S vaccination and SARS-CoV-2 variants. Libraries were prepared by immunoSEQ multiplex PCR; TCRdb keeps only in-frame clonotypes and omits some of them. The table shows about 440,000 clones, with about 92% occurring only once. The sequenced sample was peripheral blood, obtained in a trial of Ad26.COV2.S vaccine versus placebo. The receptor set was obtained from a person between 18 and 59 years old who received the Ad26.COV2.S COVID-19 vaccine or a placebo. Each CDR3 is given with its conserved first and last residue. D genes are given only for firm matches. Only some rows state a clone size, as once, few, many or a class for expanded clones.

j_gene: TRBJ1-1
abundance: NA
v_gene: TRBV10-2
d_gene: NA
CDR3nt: TGCGCCAGCAGTGTATTAGGGAACACTGAAGCTTTCTTT
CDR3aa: CASSVLGNTEAFF

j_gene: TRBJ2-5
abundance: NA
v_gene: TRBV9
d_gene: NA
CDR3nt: TGTGCCAGCAGCGTACGGACCCAGCCCCAAGAGACCCAGTACTTC
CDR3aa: CASSVRTQPQETQYF

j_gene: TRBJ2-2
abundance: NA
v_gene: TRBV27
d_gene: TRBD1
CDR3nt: TGTGCCAGCAGTTTAATCATCAAGAGGGGGCCCCTAGACACCGGGGAGCTGTTTTTT
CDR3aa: CASSLIIKRGPLDTGELFF

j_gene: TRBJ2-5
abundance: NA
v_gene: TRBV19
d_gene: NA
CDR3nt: TGTGCCAGTAGTATAGGGCCAGGGTTCGAGGGAGAGACCCAGTACTTC
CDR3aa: CASSIGPGFEGETQYF

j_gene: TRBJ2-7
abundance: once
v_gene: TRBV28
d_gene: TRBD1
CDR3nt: TGTGCCAGCAGCCTGACGGGACAGTCCTACGAGCAGTACTTC
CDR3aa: CASSLTGQSYEQYF

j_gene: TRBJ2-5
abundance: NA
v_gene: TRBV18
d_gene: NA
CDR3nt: TGTGCCAGCTCACCGGCAGCCGCGCGCGAGACCCAGTACTTC
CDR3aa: CASSPAAARETQYF

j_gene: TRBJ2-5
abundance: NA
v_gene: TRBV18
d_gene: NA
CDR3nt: TGTGCCAGCTCAGGGTTAGCCCTCCGGGAGACCCAGTACTTC
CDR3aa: CASSGLALRETQYF

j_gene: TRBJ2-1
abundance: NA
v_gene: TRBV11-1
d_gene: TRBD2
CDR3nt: TGTGCCAGCAGCTTCGGGGGGAGCTCCTACAATGAGCAGTTCTTC
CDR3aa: CASSFGGSSYNEQFF

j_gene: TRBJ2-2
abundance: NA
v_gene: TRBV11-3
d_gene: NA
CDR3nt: TGTGCCAGCAGCCGGACCGGACAGACGAACACCGGGGAGCTGTTTTTT
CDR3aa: CASSRTGQTNTGELFF

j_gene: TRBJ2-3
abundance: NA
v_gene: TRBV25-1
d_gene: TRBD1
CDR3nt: TGTGCCAGCAGTCCGGGCGGGACAGGGGTGACAGATACGCAGTATTTT
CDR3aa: CASSPGGTGVTDTQYF

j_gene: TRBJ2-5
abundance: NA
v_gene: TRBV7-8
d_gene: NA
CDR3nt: TGTGCCAGCAGCCGCGACCACCAAGAGACCCAGTACTTC
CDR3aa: CASSRDHQETQYF

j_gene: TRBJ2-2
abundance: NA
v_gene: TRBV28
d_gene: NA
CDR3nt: TGTGCCAGCAGGAAGGGGTGGGCCGGGGAGCTGTTTTTT
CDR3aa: CASRKGWAGELFF

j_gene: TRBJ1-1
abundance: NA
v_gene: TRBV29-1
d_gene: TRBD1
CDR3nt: TGCAGCGTTTCCCCCCTTGGACAGGGATGGAGCGTCTCGGCTGAAGCTTTCTTT
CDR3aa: CSVSPLGQGWSVSAEAFF

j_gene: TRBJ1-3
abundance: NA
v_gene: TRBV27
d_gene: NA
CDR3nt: TGTGCCAGCAGTTTATCGCAGGGTTCAGGAAACACCATATATTTT
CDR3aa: CASSLSQGSGNTIYF

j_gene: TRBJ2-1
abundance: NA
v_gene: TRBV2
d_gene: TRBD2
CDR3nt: TGTGCCAGAACCAGGCTAGCGGGAGAGTTGGGGCAGTTCTTC
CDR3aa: CARTRLAGELGQFF

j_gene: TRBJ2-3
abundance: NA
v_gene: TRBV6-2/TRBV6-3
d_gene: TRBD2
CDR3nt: TGTGCCAGCCGCCGGGATCTAGCGGGAGTTCAAGATACGCAGTATTTT
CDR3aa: CASRRDLAGVQDTQYF

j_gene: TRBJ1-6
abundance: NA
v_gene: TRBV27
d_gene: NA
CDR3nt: TGTGCCAGCAGTTTAAGGGCGGGCTCTAATTCACCCCTCCACTTT
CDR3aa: CASSLRAGSNSPLHF

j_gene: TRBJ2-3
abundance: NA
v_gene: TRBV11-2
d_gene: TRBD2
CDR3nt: TGTGCCAGCAGCGCGGAGGGGACTAGTTTCACAGATACGCAGTATTTT
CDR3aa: CASSAEGTSFTDTQYF

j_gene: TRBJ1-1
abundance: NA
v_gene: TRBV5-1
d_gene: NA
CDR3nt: TGCGCCAGCAGCTCAGTCCCGGGACATGGAACTGAAGCTTTCTTT
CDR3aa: CASSSVPGHGTEAFF

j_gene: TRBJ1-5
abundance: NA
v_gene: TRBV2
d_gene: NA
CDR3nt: TGTGCCAGCAGTGGCCAGGCCAATCAGCCCCAGCATTTT
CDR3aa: CASSGQANQPQHF

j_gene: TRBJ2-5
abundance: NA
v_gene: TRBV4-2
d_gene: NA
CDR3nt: TGTGCCAGCAGCTCGGGAGAAGAGACCCAGTACTTC
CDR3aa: CASSSGEETQYF

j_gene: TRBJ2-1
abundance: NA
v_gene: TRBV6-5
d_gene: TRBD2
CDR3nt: TGTGCCAGCAGTTCCTTAGCGGGAACTTACAATGAGCAGTTCTTC
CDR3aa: CASSSLAGTYNEQFF

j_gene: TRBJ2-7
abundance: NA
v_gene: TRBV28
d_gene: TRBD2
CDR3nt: TGTGCCAGCAGTCCTGGGGTAGCGGGCAGCTCCTACGAGCAGTACTTC
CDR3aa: CASSPGVAGSSYEQYF

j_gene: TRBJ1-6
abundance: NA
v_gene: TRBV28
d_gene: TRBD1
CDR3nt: TGTGCCAGCAGTGGCAGGACAGGGTACAATTCACCCCTCCACTTT
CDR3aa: CASSGRTGYNSPLHF

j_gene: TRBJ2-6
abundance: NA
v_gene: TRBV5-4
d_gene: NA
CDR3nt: TGTGCCAGCAGCTTCTCTGGGGCCAACGTCCTGACTTTC
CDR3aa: CASSFSGANVLTF

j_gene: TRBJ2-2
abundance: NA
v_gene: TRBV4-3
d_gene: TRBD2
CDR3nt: TGCGCCAGCAGCCAATCTGGGGGGAGGGACACCGGGGAGCTGTTTTTT
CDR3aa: CASSQSGGRDTGELFF

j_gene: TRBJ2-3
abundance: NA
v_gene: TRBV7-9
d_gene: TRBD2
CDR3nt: TGTGCCAGCAGCTCGCGGCTAGCGGGAGTGCGAGATACGCAGTATTTT
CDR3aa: CASSSRLAGVRDTQYF

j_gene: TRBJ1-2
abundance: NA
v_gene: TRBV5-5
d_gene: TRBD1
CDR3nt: TGTGCCAGCAGCTTGGGGACAGGGGGCGCGGGAGGCTACACCTTC
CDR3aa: CASSLGTGGAGGYTF

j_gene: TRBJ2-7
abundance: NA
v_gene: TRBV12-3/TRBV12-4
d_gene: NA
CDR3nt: TGTGCCAGCAGTTTCTCAGGGCACGAGCAGTACTTC
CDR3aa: CASSFSGHEQYF

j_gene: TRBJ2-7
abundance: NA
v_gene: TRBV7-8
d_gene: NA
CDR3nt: TGTGCCAGCAGCCAAGGACAGTACCAGAATACCTACGAGCAGTACTTC
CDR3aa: CASSQGQYQNTYEQYF

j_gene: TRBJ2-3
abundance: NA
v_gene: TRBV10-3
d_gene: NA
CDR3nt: TGTGCCGCAATTGGGGGAGAGGGTGGCACAGATACGCAGTATTTT
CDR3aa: CAAIGGEGGTDTQYF

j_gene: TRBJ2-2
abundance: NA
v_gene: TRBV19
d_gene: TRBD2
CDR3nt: TGTGCCAGTATCCCTGGACTAGCGGGAGGAGTAGAGTTTAGTACCGGGGAGCTGTTTTTT
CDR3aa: CASIPGLAGGVEFSTGELFF

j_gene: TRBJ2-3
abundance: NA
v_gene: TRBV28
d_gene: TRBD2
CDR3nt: TGTGCCAGCAGTTTAGAACTAGCGGGAGGGGCCTCCTTTGATACGCAGTATTTT
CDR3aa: CASSLELAGGASFDTQYF

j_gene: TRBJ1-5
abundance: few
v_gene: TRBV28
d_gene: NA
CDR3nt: TGTGCCAGCAGTCCCCGTGGGGGGGTCCAGGGCTATAGCAATCAGCCCCAGCATTTT
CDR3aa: CASSPRGGVQGYSNQPQHF

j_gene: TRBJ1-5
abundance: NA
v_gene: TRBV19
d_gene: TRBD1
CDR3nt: TGTGCCAGCCCGGTTGGGACAGGGGATAGCAATCAGCCCCAGCATTTT
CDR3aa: CASPVGTGDSNQPQHF

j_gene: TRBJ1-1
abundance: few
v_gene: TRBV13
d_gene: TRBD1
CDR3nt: TGTGCCAGCAGCTTATTAACCCCGGGACCTAGGGGGCCCATGAACACTGAAGCTTTCTTT
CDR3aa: CASSLLTPGPRGPMNTEAFF

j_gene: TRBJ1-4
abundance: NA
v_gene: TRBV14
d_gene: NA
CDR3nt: TGTGCCAGCAGCCGACAGCGGTCGGGGGAAAAACTGTTTTTT
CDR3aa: CASSRQRSGEKLFF

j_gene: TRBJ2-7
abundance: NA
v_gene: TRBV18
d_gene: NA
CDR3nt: TGTGCCAGCTCACCAAAGCAAGGCTCTGCCTACGAGCAGTACTTC
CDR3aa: CASSPKQGSAYEQYF

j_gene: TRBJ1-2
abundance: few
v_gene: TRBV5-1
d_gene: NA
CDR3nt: TGCGCCAGCAGCTTGGACGGGGGAGGTGGCTACACCTTC
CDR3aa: CASSLDGGGGYTF

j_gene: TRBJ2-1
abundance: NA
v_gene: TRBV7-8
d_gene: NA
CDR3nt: TGTGCCAGCAGCCCGAACCCGGGACTGTACAATGAGCAGTTCTTC
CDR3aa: CASSPNPGLYNEQFF

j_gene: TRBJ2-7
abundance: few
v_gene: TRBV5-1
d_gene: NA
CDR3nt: TGCGCCAGCAGCCTTACAGGGAACGGCTACGAGCAGTACTTC
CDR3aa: CASSLTGNGYEQYF

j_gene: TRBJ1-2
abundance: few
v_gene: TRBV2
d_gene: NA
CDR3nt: TGTGCCAGAAGGTGGGCTGGTATTGGCTATGGCTACACCTTC
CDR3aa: CARRWAGIGYGYTF

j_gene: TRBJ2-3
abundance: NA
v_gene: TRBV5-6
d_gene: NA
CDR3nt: TGTGCCAGCAGGGGTCGGGCTAGCGACACAGATACGCAGTATTTT
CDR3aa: CASRGRASDTDTQYF

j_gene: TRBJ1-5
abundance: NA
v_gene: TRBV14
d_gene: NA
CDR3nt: TGTGCTTCAGGGAAGAGCAATCAGCCCCAGCATTTT
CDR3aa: CASGKSNQPQHF

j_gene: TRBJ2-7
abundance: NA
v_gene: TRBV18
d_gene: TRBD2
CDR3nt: TGTGCCAGCTCACCACGGGACAGGGGACTAGCGGGAGCCGACTCCTACGAGCAGTACTTC
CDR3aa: CASSPRDRGLAGADSYEQYF

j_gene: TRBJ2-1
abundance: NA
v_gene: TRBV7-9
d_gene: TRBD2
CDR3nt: TGTGCCAGCAGCATGGGACTAGCGGGAGGTTTAAAAGGAGGGTCCTACAATGAGCAGTTCTTC
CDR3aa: CASSMGLAGGLKGGSYNEQFF

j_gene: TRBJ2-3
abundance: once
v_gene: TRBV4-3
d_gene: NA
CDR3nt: TGCGCCAGCAGCCAAGCCAGCGGCCACACAGATACGCAGTATTTT
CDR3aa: CASSQASGHTDTQYF

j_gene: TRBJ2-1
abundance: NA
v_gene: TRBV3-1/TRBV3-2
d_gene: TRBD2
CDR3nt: TGTGCCAGCAGCCAACTACGGCGGGGACTAGCGCCTTACAATGAGCAGTTCTTC
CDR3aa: CASSQLRRGLAPYNEQFF